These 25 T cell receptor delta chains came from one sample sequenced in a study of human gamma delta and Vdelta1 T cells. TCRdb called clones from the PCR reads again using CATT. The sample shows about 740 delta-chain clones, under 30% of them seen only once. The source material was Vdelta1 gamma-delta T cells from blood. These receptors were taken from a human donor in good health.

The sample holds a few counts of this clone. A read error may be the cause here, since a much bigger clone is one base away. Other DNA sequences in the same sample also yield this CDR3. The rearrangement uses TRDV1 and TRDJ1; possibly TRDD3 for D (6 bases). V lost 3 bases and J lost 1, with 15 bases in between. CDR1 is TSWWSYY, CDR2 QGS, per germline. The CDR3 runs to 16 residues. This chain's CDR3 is CALGELNRGSTDKLIF. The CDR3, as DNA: TGTGCTCTTGGGGAGCTAAACCGGGGGAGCACCGATAAACTCATCTTT.

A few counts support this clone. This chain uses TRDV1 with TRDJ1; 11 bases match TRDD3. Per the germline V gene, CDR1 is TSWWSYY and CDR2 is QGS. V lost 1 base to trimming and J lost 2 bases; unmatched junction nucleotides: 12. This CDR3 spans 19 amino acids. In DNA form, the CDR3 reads TGTGCTCTTGGGGAACAGTCGTACCCGTGGGGGATACGTACCGATAAACTCATCTTT. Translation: CALGEQSYPWGIRTDKLIF.

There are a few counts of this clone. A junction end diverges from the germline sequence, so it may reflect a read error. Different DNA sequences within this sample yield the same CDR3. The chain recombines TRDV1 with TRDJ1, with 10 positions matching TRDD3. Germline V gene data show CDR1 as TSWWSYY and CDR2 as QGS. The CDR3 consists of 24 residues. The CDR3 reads CALGELGSLPHWGIRLMYTDKLIF. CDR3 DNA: TGTGCCCTTGGGGAACTGGGATCCCTGCCGCACTGGGGGATCCGATTAATGTACACCGATAAACTCATCTTT.

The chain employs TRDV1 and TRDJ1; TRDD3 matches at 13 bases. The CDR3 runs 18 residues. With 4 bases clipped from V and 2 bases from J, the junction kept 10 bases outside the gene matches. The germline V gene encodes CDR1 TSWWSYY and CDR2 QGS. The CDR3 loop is CALGGDHWGIRSTDKLIF. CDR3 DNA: TGTGCTCTTGGGGGTGACCACTGGGGGATACGCAGTACCGATAAACTCATCTTT.

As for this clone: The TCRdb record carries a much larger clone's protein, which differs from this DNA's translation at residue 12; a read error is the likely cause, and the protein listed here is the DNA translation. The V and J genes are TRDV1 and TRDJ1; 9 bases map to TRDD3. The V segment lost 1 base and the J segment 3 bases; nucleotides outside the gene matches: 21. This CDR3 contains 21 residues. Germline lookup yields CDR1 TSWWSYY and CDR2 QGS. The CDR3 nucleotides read TGTGCTCTTGGGGAACCTACCGAGTACTGGGGGACCCCACCCTTCCCCGATAAACTCATCTTT. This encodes CALGEPTEYWGTPPFPDKLIF.

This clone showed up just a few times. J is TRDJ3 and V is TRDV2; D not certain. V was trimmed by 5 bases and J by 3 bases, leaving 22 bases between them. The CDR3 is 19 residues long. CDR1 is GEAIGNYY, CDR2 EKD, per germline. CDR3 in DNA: TGTGCCTGTGCTATGGAGTACGCCCGGCCCCTCTGGGACACCCGACAGATGTTTTTC. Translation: CACAMEYARPLWDTRQMFF.

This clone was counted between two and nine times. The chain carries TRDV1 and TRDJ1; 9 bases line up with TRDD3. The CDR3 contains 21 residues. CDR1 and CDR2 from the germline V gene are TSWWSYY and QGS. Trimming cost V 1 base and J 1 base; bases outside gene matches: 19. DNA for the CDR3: TGTGCTCTTGGGGAACGCACCTACAGGCCTCAACTGGGGGACTTCACCGATAAACTCATCTTT. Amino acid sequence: CALGERTYRPQLGDFTDKLIF.

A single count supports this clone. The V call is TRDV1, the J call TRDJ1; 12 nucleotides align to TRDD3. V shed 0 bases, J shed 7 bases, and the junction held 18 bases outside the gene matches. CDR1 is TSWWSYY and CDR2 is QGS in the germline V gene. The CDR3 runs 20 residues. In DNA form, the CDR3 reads TGTGCTCTTGGGGAACTAGTTTCTCCCGCGTACTGGGGGATACTGGGTAAACTCATCTTT. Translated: CALGELVSPAYWGILGKLIF.

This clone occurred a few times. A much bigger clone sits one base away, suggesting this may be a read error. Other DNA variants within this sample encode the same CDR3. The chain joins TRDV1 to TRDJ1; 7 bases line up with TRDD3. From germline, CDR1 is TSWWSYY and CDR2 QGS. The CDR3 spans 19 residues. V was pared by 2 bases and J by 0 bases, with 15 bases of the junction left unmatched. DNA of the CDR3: TGTGCTCTTGGGGAAACGCTGTTTCAAGGGATACTCCACACCGATAAACTCATCTTT. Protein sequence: CALGETLFQGILHTDKLIF.

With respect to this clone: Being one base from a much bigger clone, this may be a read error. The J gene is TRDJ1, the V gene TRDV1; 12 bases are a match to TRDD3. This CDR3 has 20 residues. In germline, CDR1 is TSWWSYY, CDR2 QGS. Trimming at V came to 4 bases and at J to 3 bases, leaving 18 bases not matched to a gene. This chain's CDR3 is CALGGRGRYWGILRADKLIF. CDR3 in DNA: TGTGCTCTTGGGGGACGCGGTCGGTACTGGGGGATACTAAGAGCCGATAAACTCATCTTT.

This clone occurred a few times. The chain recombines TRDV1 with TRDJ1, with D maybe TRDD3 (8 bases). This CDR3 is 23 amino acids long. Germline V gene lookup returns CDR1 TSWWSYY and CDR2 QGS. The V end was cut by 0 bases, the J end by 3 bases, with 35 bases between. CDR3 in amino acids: CALGELEVFLLLGALGYADKLIF. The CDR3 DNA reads TGTGCTCTTGGGGAACTAGAAGTTTTCCTACTACTGGGGGCCCTGGGGTACGCCGATAAACTCATCTTT.

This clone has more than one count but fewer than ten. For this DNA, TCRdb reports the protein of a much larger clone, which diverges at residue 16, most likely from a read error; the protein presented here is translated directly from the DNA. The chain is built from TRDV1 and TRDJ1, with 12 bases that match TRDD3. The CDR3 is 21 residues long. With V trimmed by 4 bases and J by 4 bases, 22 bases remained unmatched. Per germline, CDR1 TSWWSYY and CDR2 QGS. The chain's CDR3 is CALGVGPVLAWGIRHSDKLIF. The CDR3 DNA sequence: TGTGCTCTTGGGGTTGGCCCTGTCTTAGCCTGGGGGATACGGCACAGCGATAAACTCATCTTT.

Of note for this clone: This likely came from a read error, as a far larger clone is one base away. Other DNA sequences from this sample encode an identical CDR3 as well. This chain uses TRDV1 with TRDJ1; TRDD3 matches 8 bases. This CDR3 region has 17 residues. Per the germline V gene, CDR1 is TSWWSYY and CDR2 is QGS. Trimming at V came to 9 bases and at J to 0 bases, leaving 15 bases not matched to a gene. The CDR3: CALGSPYWGPYTDKLIF. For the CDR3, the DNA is TGTGCTCTCGGCTCCCCCTACTGGGGGCCCTACACCGATAAACTCATCTTT.

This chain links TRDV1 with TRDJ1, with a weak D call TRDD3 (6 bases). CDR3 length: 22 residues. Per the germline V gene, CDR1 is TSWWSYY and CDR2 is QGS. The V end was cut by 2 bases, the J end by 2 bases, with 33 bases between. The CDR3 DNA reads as TGTGCTCTTGGGGAAATGAAACTTCCGAGGGGGACACGGCGTGTGGTGACCGATAAACTCATCTTT. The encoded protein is CALGEMKLPRGTRRVVTDKLIF.

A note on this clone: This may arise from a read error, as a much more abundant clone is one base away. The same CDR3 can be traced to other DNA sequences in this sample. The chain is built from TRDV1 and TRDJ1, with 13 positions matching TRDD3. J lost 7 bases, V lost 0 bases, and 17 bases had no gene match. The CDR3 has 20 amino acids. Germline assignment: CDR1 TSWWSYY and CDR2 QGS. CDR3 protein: CALGELVSPAYWGIRVKLIF. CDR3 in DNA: TGTGCTCTTGGGGAACTAGTTTCTCCCGCGTACTGGGGGATACGGGTTAAACTCATCTTT.

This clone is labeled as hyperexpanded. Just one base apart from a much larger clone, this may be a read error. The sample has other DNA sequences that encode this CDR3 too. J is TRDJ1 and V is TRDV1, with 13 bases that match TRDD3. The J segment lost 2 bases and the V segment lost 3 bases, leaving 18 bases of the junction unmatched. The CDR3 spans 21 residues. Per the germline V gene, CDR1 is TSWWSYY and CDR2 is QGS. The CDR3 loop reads CALGDIARPSYWGIRTDKLIF. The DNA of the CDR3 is TGTGCTCTTGGGGACATCGCTCGGCCTTCCTACTGGGGGATACGTACCGATAAACTCATCTTT.

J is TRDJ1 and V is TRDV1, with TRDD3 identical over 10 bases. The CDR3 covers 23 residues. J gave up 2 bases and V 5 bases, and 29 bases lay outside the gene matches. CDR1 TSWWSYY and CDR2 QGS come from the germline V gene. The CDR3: CALGNYLHFYRGIRRVGTDKLIF. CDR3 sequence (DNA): TGTGCTCTTGGGAACTACCTTCACTTCTATCGGGGGATACGGCGTGTGGGGACCGATAAACTCATCTTT.

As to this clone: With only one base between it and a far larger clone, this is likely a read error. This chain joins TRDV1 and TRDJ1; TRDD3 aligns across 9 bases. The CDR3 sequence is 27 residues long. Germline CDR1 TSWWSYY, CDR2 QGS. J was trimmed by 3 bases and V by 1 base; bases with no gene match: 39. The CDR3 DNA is TGTGCTCTTGGGGAACCTCCATTCAGGAAGCGGCCTTCCTTGGATGGGGGATATTGCCGGGGATCCGATAAACTCATCTTT. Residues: CALGEPPFRKRPSLDGGYCRGSDKLIF.

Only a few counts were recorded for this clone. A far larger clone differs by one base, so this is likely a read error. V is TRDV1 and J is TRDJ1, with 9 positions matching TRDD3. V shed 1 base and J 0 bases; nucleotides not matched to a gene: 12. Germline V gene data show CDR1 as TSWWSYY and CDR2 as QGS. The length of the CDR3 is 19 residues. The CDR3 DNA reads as TGTGCTCTTGGGGAACAGTCGTACCCGTGGGGGATAGACACCGATAAACTCATCTTT. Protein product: CALGEQSYPWGIDTDKLIF.

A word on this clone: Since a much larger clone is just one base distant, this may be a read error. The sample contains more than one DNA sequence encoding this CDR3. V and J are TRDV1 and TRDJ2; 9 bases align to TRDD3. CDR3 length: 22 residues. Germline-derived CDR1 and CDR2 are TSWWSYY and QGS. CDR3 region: CALGELTEIPIYWGRGPAQLFF. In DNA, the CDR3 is TGTGCTCTTGGGGAACTAACTGAGATCCCGATTTACTGGGGGAGAGGCCCGGCACAACTCTTCTTC.

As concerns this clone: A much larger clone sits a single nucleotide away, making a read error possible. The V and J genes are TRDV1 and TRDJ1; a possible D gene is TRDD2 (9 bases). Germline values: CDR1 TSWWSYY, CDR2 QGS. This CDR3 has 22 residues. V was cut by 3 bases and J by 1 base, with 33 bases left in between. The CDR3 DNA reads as TGTGCTCTTGGGGATGTTAAGACCTTCCTACGACGGGGGGATAAATTCACCGATAAACTCATCTTT. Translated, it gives CALGDVKTFLRRGDKFTDKLIF.

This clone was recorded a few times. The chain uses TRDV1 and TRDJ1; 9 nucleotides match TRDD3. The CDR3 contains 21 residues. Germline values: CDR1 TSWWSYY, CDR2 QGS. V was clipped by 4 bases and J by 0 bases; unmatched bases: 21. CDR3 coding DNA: TGTGCTCTTGGGGCCCGCCTTCCCCTATCCCCTGGGGGATCGTACACCGATAAACTCATCTTT. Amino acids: CALGARLPLSPGGSYTDKLIF.

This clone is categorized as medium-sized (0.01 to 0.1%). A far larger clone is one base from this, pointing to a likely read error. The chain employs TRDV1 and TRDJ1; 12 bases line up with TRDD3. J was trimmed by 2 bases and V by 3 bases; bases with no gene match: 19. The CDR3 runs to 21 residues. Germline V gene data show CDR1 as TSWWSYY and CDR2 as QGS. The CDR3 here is CALGDIARPSCWGIRTDKLIF. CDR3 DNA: TGTGCTCTTGGGGACATAGCTCGGCCTTCCTGCTGGGGGATACGTACCGATAAACTCATCTTT.

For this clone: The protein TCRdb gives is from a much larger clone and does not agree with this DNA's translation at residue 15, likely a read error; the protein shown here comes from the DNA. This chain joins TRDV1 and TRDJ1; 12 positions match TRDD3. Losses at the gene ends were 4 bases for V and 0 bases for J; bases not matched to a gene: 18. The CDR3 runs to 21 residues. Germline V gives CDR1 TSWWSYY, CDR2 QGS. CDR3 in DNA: TGTGCTCTTGGGGTTGGCCCTGTCTTAGCCTGGGGGATACGGTACACCGATAAACTCATCTTT. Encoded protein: CALGVGPVLAWGIRYTDKLIF.

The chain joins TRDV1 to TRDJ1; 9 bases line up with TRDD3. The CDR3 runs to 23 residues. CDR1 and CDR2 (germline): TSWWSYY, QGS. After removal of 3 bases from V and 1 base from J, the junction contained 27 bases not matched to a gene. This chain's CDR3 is CALGDSGPSIRTGGPGITDKLIF. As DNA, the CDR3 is TGTGCTCTTGGGGACTCTGGGCCTTCCATCCGTACTGGGGGACCTGGTATCACCGATAAACTCATCTTT.